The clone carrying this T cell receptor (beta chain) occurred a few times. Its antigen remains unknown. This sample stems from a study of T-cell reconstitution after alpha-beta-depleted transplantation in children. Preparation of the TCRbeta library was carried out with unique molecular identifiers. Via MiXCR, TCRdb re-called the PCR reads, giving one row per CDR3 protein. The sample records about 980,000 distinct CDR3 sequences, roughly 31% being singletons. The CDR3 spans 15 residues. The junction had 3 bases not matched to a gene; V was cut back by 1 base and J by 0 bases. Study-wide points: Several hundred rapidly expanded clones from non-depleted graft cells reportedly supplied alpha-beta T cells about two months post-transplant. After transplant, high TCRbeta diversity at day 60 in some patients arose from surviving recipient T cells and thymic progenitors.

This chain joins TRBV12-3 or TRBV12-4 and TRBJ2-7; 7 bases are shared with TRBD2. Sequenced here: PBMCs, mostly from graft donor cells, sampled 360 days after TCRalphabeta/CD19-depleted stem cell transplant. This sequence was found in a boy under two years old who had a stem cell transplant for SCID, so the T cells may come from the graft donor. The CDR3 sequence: CASSLGGGTSYEQYF. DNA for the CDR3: TGTGCCAGCAGTTTAGGCGGGGGAACCTCCTACGAGCAGTACTTC.